This is a list of T cell receptor beta chains from one sample in a study of identifying expanded T cells in peripheral blood. The protocol was immunoSEQ multiplex PCR, while the TCRdb copy is restricted to in-frame clones and leaves out a portion. The repertoire includes around 100,000 clones, 70% to 90% of them detected once, and 14% sits in the top ten. What was sequenced was blood. All receptors come from a person aged 18-69 years in good health. Both conserved end residues are part of each CDR3. D genes are given only for firm matches. Clone size is stated in some rows and not others, as once, few, many or a class when expanded.

NA,TRBJ2-1,TRBV18,TRBD2,CASSHRGGTSGSLAYNEQFF,TGTGCCAGCTCACACCGTGGAGGGACTAGCGGGAGTTTAGCCTACAATGAGCAGTTCTTC
NA,TRBJ2-7,TRBV14,TRBD1,CASSQAGTGNEQYF,TGTGCCAGCAGCCAAGCCGGGACAGGGAACGAGCAGTACTTC
once,TRBJ2-7,TRBV7-9,NA,CASSSQLAGGYEQYF,TGTGCCAGCAGCTCCCAATTGGCAGGAGGTTACGAGCAGTACTTC
once,TRBJ1-2,TRBV4-2,TRBD1,CASSQDKQGSNYGYTF,TGTGCCAGCAGCCAAGATAAACAGGGGTCCAACTATGGCTACACCTTC
NA,TRBJ1-3,TRBV7-2,TRBD1,CASSLNRGTGNTIYF,TGTGCCAGCAGCTTAAACAGGGGAACTGGAAACACCATATATTTT
NA,TRBJ1-6,TRBV7-3,NA,CASSLAFSTGYNSPLHF,TGTGCCAGCAGCTTAGCCTTCAGTACAGGGTATAATTCACCCCTCCACTTT
once,TRBJ1-5,TRBV6-6,NA,CASSTSGQGNQPQHF,TGTGCCAGCAGTACATCAGGCCAGGGCAATCAGCCCCAGCATTTT
NA,TRBJ1-6,TRBV19,TRBD1,CASSSGTGISYNSPLHF,TGTGCCAGTAGTTCCGGGACAGGCATCTCCTATAATTCACCCCTCCACTTT
NA,TRBJ1-2,TRBV29-1,NA,CSVGDPREKYGYTF,TGCAGCGTTGGGGACCCCCGCGAAAAATACGGCTACACCTTC
NA,TRBJ2-3,TRBV19,NA,CASSIKHRGLTDTQYF,TGTGCCAGTAGTATAAAGCACCGGGGGCTAACAGATACGCAGTATTTT
once,TRBJ2-2,TRBV9,NA,CASSVAVGLTGELFF,TGTGCCAGCAGCGTAGCGGTGGGACTCACCGGGGAGCTGTTTTTT
once,TRBJ2-5,TRBV27,TRBD1,CASSLGQGTRVQETQYF,TGTGCCAGCAGTTTGGGACAGGGGACTAGGGTACAAGAGACCCAGTACTTC
NA,TRBJ2-5,TRBV5-4,TRBD1,CASSLGRDRGLETQYF,TGTGCCAGCAGCTTGGGCCGGGACAGAGGGCTAGAGACCCAGTACTTC
NA,TRBJ2-3,TRBV30,NA,CAWSTGLDTQYF,TGTGCCTGGAGTACAGGGCTAGATACGCAGTATTTT
NA,TRBJ1-1,TRBV29-1,NA,CSVGSGARGTEAFF,TGCAGCGTTGGAAGTGGGGCACGGGGGACTGAAGCTTTCTTT
NA,TRBJ2-1,TRBV5-1,NA,CASSPGSYKDEQFF,TGCGCCAGCAGCCCTGGGTCGTATAAGGATGAGCAGTTCTTC
NA,TRBJ2-3,TRBV5-1,TRBD2,CASSPGRTWTATDTQYF,TGCGCCAGCAGCCCCGGGAGGACCTGGACCGCCACAGATACGCAGTATTTT
NA,TRBJ2-7,TRBV30,NA,CAWSTGISSYEQYF,TGTGCCTGGAGTACAGGGATTAGCTCCTACGAGCAGTACTTC
NA,TRBJ2-1,TRBV7-9,TRBD1,CASSYPFTGDNEQFF,TGTGCCAGCAGCTACCCTTTCACAGGGGACAATGAGCAGTTCTTC
NA,TRBJ1-5,TRBV4-1,TRBD1,CASSQDTGGSSQPQHF,TGCGCCAGCAGCCAAGATACAGGGGGCTCTTCTCAGCCCCAGCATTTT
NA,TRBJ1-1,TRBV4-1,NA,CASSRSGTPGGNTEAFF,TGCGCCAGCAGCCGATCCGGGACTCCGGGGGGGAACACTGAAGCTTTCTTT
NA,TRBJ2-5,TRBV2,NA,CASILSSETQYF,TGTGCCAGCATTTTGTCAAGTGAGACCCAGTACTTC
NA,TRBJ2-5,TRBV16,NA,CASSLTSRRDLETQYF,TGTGCCAGCAGCCTTACAAGCAGGAGGGATTTAGAGACCCAGTACTTC
few,TRBJ1-2,TRBV7-9,NA,CASSLAGLYGYTF,TGTGCCAGCAGCTTAGCCGGATTGTATGGCTACACCTTC
NA,TRBJ2-5,TRBV29-1,TRBD1,CSVEHRGGETQYF,TGCAGCGTTGAACACAGGGGTGGAGAGACCCAGTACTTC
NA,TRBJ1-2,TRBV7-2,TRBD1,CASSTDRGSRGYTF,TGTGCCAGCAGCACGGACAGGGGTAGTAGGGGCTACACCTTC
NA,TRBJ2-5,TRBV2,TRBD2,CAFGTSGGAETQYF,TGTGCCTTTGGGACTAGCGGGGGGGCTGAGACCCAGTACTTC
NA,TRBJ2-3,TRBV4-1,NA,CASSQGAHSSTDTQYF,TGCGCCAGCAGCCAAGGGGCACACTCTAGCACAGATACGCAGTATTTT
NA,TRBJ2-7,TRBV9,TRBD1,CASSVGTGDEQYF,TGTGCCAGCAGCGTGGGGACAGGGGACGAGCAGTACTTC
once,TRBJ2-3,TRBV28,NA,CASSLGIDTQYF,TGTGCCAGCAGTTTGGGTATAGATACGCAGTATTTT
NA,TRBJ2-7,TRBV5-1,TRBD2,CASSPSGGEYEQYF,TGCGCCAGCAGCCCAAGCGGGGGGGAGTACGAGCAGTACTTC
NA,TRBJ1-1,TRBV19,TRBD1,CASSKGTGGVNTEAFF,TGTGCCAGTAGTAAAGGGACAGGGGGTGTGAACACTGAAGCTTTCTTT
NA,TRBJ2-3,TRBV29-1,NA,CSVGGGNTDTQYF,TGCAGCGTTGGGGGCGGAAACACAGATACGCAGTATTTT
NA,TRBJ2-7,TRBV4-1,NA,CASSAVLGGAEQYF,TGCGCCAGCAGCGCTGTCTTGGGGGGGGCCGAGCAGTACTTC
NA,TRBJ1-1,TRBV7-3,NA,CASSLEANTEAFF,TGTGCCAGCAGCCTGGAAGCGAACACTGAAGCTTTCTTT
NA,TRBJ2-1,TRBV5-1,NA,CASSLLVSSYNEQFF,TGCGCCAGCAGCTTGCTTGTATCCTCCTACAATGAGCAGTTCTTC
NA,TRBJ2-3,TRBV7-8,NA,CASSPERSGTDTQYF,TGTGCCAGCAGCCCGGAGAGGAGCGGCACAGATACGCAGTATTTT
few,TRBJ1-5,TRBV9,TRBD1,CASSVTGGGQPQHF,TGTGCCAGCAGCGTCACAGGGGGCGGACAGCCCCAGCATTTT
many,TRBJ2-2,TRBV6-1,NA,CASSRQVGGELFF,TGTGCCAGCAGCCGACAGGTTGGCGGGGAGCTGTTTTTT
NA,TRBJ2-7,TRBV27,NA,CASFGTPEGEQYF,TGTGCCAGCTTCGGGACACCGGAGGGTGAGCAGTACTTC
once,TRBJ1-2,TRBV7-2,TRBD1,CASSLGSLRGSDYGYTF,TGTGCCAGCAGCTTAGGGTCGCTCAGGGGGAGCGACTATGGCTACACCTTC
NA,TRBJ1-4,TRBV18,NA,CASSPPIGVKNEKLFF,TGTGCCAGCTCACCACCGATTGGGGTAAAGAATGAAAAACTGTTTTTT
once,TRBJ2-4,TRBV29-1,NA,CSVRGNIQYF,TGCAGCGTTCGGGGAAACATTCAGTACTTC
NA,TRBJ1-4,TRBV7-6,TRBD1,CASSLRGQPVWGKEKLFF,TGTGCCAGCAGCTTAAGGGGACAGCCAGTTTGGGGGAAAGAAAAACTGTTTTTT
NA,TRBJ2-7,TRBV7-9,TRBD1,CASSAQGYEQYF,TGTGCCAGCAGCGCACAGGGGTACGAGCAGTACTTC
NA,TRBJ1-4,TRBV28,NA,CASSRGPGVDEKLFF,TGTGCCAGCAGTAGAGGGCCAGGGGTTGATGAAAAACTGTTTTTT
NA,TRBJ1-2,TRBV5-4,TRBD1,CASSAGQGYYGYTF,TGTGCCAGCAGCGCGGGACAGGGCTACTATGGCTACACCTTC
once,TRBJ2-1,TRBV27,NA,CASSLSVLRKQFF,TGTGCCAGCAGTTTATCGGTGTTAAGGAAGCAGTTCTTC
once,TRBJ2-7,TRBV18,NA,CASSPEVGYEQYF,TGTGCCAGCTCCCCAGAGGTAGGGTACGAGCAGTACTTC
NA,TRBJ2-1,TRBV28,NA,CASRSFTGSVRNEQFF,TGTGCCAGCAGATCCTTCACCGGGAGTGTCAGGAATGAGCAGTTCTTC
NA,TRBJ2-5,TRBV9,NA,CASSVAPHELGETQYF,TGTGCCAGCAGCGTAGCCCCCCACGAACTGGGAGAGACCCAGTACTTC
NA,TRBJ1-2,TRBV6-5,NA,CATVRAPGGYTF,TGTGCCACCGTCCGAGCACCTGGGGGCTACACCTTC
NA,TRBJ1-3,TRBV19,NA,CASSNPLSGNTIYF,TGTGCCAGTAGTAATCCGCTCTCTGGAAACACCATATATTTT
once,TRBJ2-1,TRBV5-1,TRBD1,CASSSTGTGENEQFF,TGCGCCAGCAGCTCAACCGGGACAGGGGAGAATGAGCAGTTCTTC